The entry below describes one T cell receptor beta chain. Its specificity is unknown. The data were obtained in a study of molecular identifiers for immune sequencing clone quantification. Study-level results: Identical TCR molecules that share a barcode could lead to an underestimation of highly expanded clone sizes.

When naive CD8 T cells were sorted, they were gated as CD8+CD4-CCR7+CD45RA+. J gave up 6 bases and V 3 bases, and 12 bases lay outside the gene matches. CDR3 size: 17 residues. Bulk libraries came from a prior protocol with listed TCR primers. MiXCR, applied by TCRdb to the PCR reads, yields one record per CDR3 protein. The table has just under 650,000 distinct CDR3 sequences, roughly 21% seen once. The sequencing sample was made of naive CD8+ T cells from blood, with Jurkat cell RNA spiked in. The subset: FACS-sorted CD8+CD4-CCR7+CD45RA+ naive T cells. This chain links TRBV12-3 or TRBV12-4 with TRBJ2-1, with TRBD2 matching 9 bases. The receptor comes from a human donor in good health. Some libraries in this study had Jurkat cell RNA spiked in. Here the CDR3 reads CASSFRAGGMETNEQFF. As DNA, the CDR3 is TGTGCCAGCAGTTTCCGAGCGGGAGGTATGGAAACCAATGAGCAGTTCTTC.